This T cell receptor (beta chain) was identified during a study of control samples from healthy donors and cancer patients. Clones were sequenced by immunoSEQ multiplex PCR, and TCRdb holds only the in-frame ones, with some missing. Of about 99,000 clones listed, around 89% are singletons. This CDR3 has 16 amino acids. The V gene lost 0 bases and the J gene lost 1 base, with 13 bases spanning the gap. The V gene's germline CDR1 is SGHVS and CDR2 FQNEAQ. The TCR comes from a man between 60 and 70 years old with lung cancer. Material for sequencing was PBMCs. The gene calls are TRBV7-8 and TRBJ2-7; D is possibly TRBD1 (5 bases). The CDR3 sequence: CASSLASGRASYEQYV. CDR3 nucleotides: TGTGCCAGCAGCTTAGCGTCCGGCAGGGCTTCCTACGAGCAGTACGTC.